Below are 2 T cell receptor beta chains sequenced from a single sample in a study of blood T cell repertoires in COVID-19. TCRdb's copy holds only in-frame clones and misses some; the assay was immunoSEQ multiplex PCR. The profile shows about 280,000 clones, about four fifths of them singletons. Input material: peripheral blood. The receptor source for this set is a woman aged 45-59 years who had recovered from COVID-19.

This clone was detected many times. The rearrangement uses TRBV20-1 and TRBJ2-1, with D hard to call. The CDR3 is 11 residues long. The V end was cut by 0 bases, the J end by 10 bases, with 7 bases between. Looked up from germline, CDR1 is DFQATT and CDR2 is SNEGSKA (reference sequence). The CDR3 reads CSARDIREQFF. The CDR3 DNA reads TGCAGTGCTAGAGATATCAGAGAGCAGTTCTTC.

The chain recombines TRBV7-2 with TRBJ1-6; D may be TRBD1 (6 bases). V was trimmed by 5 bases and J by 0 bases, leaving 17 bases between them. The CDR3 contains 18 residues. Germline values: CDR1 SGHTA, CDR2 FQGNSA. CDR3 sequence reads: CASSPSQGTSSYNSPLHF. CDR3 DNA: TGTGCCAGCAGCCCGTCCCAGGGGACGAGCTCCTATAATTCACCCCTCCACTTT.